The T cell receptor beta chain described here comes from a study of blood T cell repertoires in COVID-19. The overall study: COVID-19 samples from acute and convalescent phases originated in the United States, Italy and Spain. The cDNA or gDNA used as material had been derived from T cells, B-cell-depleted T cells, or PBMCs.

Trimming took 6 bases from V and 3 from J; bases not matched to a gene: 11. The CDR3 loop spans 18 amino acids. Germline-derived CDR1 and CDR2 are LNHDA and SQIVND (reference sequence). The Seattle patients joined while their infection was active and were tracked longitudinally afterward. In the source study's methods: The authors estimated nucleated cell counts from reference gene primer amplification. Generated by immunoSEQ multiplex PCR, the TCRdb table keeps only in-frame clones and is missing some. Clonal size and the V and J genes are those of that table, whereas D and trimming came from the DNA. The sample contains about 130,000 clones, about 89% of which appear only once.

This chain joins TRBV19 and TRBJ2-2; 12 bases agree with TRBD2. Input material: peripheral blood. This TCR derives from a woman in her 70s with COVID-19, enrolled during active disease. The CDR3 DNA reads as TGTGCCAGTAGCTTCTCCCTAGCGGGGGGGCCCCACACCGGGGAGCTGTTTTTT. Its protein is CASSFSLAGGPHTGELFF.